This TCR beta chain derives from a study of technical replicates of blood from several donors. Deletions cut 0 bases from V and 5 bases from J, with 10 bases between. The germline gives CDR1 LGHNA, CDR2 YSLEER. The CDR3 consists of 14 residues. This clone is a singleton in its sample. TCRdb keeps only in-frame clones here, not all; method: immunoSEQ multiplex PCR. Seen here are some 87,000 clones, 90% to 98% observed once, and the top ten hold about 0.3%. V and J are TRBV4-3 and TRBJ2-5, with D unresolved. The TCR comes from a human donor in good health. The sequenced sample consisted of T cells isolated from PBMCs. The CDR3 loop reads CASSQERTQETQYF. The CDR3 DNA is TGCGCCAGCAGCCAAGAACGCACCCAGGAGACCCAGTACTTC.